What follows is one TCR beta chain and its context. Only one count was recorded for this clone. Its antigen is unknown. The sample holds no much larger clone one base away, and base qualities are not on file. Other nucleotide sequences in the sample specify the same CDR3. TCRbeta CDR3 regions were amplified from genomic DNA using the immunoSEQ Assay, a bias-controlled multiplex PCR. Turning to the authors' computational methods: The number of nucleated cells in each sample was estimated by amplification of reference gene primers within the assay. To quantify the absolute abundance of each unique TCRbeta CDR3 rearrangement, sequence reads were collapsed and filtered. Productive Simpson clonality was computed per sample as the square root of Simpson's diversity index over productive rearrangements. TCRdb took over this immuneACCESS table, retaining in-frame rearrangements with V and J assigned. Such tables are incomplete; in checked studies, under half of the missing clones stem from an unresolved V gene, and the remainder is unexplained. D and trimming were read from the DNA, whereas the V and J calls and clone size are those reported in that table. Across this sample there are around 170,000 clones, with about 89% seen only once. The ten largest account for around 2.9% of the sample.

The entry originates in a study of blood T cell repertoires in COVID-19 (dated by TCRdb to 2019 to 2021). General notes on the study: Samples from collaborators originated in the United States, Italy and Spain and spanned both the acute and convalescent phases of COVID-19. The material from the prospective study consisted of cDNA or gDNA derived from T cells, B-cell-depleted T cells, or PBMCs. Subjects who had been exposed to COVID-19, were actively infected with it, or had recovered from it provided the deeply sampled blood TCRbeta repertoires that made up the dataset. The repertoires were released in a freely available public database meant as a resource for research on the immune response to SARS-CoV-2. The samples were drawn from two sources: the first 160 participants of the ongoing ImmuneRACE study, and 1,254 subjects contributed by 6 global collaborators. Sample metadata almost always included a de-identified subject ID, COVID-19 status, age in years and sex. Where available, HLA class I and class II types were taken from metadata supplied by the sample provider and were not determined by assay-based typing.

What the study reported, not specific to this receptor: The amount of clinical and demographic metadata varied by source and participant and was provided uncurated.

Each collaborating institution followed its own protocols to collect whole blood in K2EDTA tubes. For TCRbeta analysis, collaborators shipped samples as frozen whole blood, isolated PBMCs, or DNA extracted from either of those sample types. The TCR sequence derives from a man aged 55-75 years with acute or convalescent COVID-19. The specimen was peripheral blood.

The sequenced DNA: TGTGCCAGCAGCCCGACTGGTTCGAACACCGGGGAGCTGTTTTTT. Its translation is CASSPTGSNTGELFF. The rearranged segments are TRBV7-3 and TRBJ2-2, with the D gene too uncertain to name. CDR1 and CDR2 are read off the germline V gene as SGHTA and FQGTGA. V is reduced by 5 bases and J by 0 bases, leaving a spacing of 10 bases between them. Taken from cysteine to phenylalanine, the CDR3 has 15 residues. The retained sequence is limited to the CDR3, 45 bases, with the frame set at the first base. With the rest looked up from the reference TRBV7-3 and TRBJ2-2 genes rather than sequenced, the full variable domain is GAGVSQTPSNKVTEKGKYVELRCDPISGHTALYWYRQSLGQGPEFLIYFQGTGAADDSGLPNDRFFAVRPEGSVSTLKIQRTERGDSAVYLCASSPTGSNTGELFFGEGSRLTVL.